This T cell receptor beta chain emerged from a study of OX40 agonist ivuxolimab in advanced cancers. Study-wide context: An agonistic anti-OX40 (CD134) antibody, ivuxolimab, was used to treat the patients. Of the participants, around 39% had some prior anti-PD-1, anti-PD-L1 or anti-CTLA-4 therapy, which was allowed. Study-wide points: CD8+ T cells showed, on average, more clonal expansion than CD4+ cells. What antigens the expanded peripheral T cells recognized was never established.

The CDR3 loop spans 13 amino acids. Germline CDR1 is SGHRS and CDR2 is YFSETQ. V was pared by 0 bases and J by 4 bases, with 5 bases between. In the case of this clone: Antigen unknown.

Sequencing used immunoSEQ multiplex PCR; TCRdb keeps in-frame clones, though not all of them. The table lists roughly 71,000 clones, around 84% of them singletons. Sequencing used CD4+ or CD8+ T cells sorted from blood, obtained in a trial of the OX40 agonist ivuxolimab. The TCR sequence derives from an adult with an advanced solid tumor such as melanoma, head and neck, liver or kidney cancer. The chain links TRBV5-1 to TRBJ2-1; D is uncertain. CDR3 nucleotide sequence: TGCGCCAGCAGCTTGGTGGGGTACAATGAGCAGTTCTTC. This gives the protein CASSLVGYNEQFF.